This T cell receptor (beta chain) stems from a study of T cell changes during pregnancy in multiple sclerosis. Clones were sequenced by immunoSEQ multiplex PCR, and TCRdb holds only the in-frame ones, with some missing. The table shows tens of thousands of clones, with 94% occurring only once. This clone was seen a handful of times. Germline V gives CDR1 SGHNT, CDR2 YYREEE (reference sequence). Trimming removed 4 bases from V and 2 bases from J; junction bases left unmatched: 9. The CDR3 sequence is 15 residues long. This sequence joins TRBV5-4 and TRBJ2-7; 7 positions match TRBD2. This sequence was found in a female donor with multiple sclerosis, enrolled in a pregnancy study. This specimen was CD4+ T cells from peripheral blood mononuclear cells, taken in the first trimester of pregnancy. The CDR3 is CASSRAGTTAYEQYF. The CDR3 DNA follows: TGTGCCAGCAGCCGTGCCGGGACTACCGCCTACGAGCAGTACTTC.